One sample yielded the 21 T cell receptor beta chains listed below, sequenced in a study of cytomegalovirus exposure and HLA in healthy donors. PCR used 60 Vbeta primers and 13 Jbeta primers. The data were produced by immunoSEQ multiplex PCR, yet TCRdb's version contains in-frame clones alone and is incomplete. In the table there are about 130,000 clones, more than 75% of which are singletons. The sample consisted of PBMCs. The receptors here all came from a woman aged 60-75 years in good health and CMV-seropositive.

In this sample, this clone turned up a few times. The sample holds other DNA sequences that translate to the same CDR3. The V and J genes are TRBV5-1 and TRBJ2-2; no firm D call. The CDR3 consists of 17 residues. V lost 2 bases to trimming and J lost 5 bases, with 19 bases between them. Per germline, CDR1 SGHRS and CDR2 YFSETQ. The CDR3 nucleotides read TGCGCCAGCAGCTTCCCCCTAGGCAAACAAAAAACCGGGGAGCTGTTTTTT. Its translation is CASSFPLGKQKTGELFF.

This clone has more than one count but fewer than ten. The rearrangement joins TRBV21-1 to TRBJ1-1; the table names TRBD1, a call not compared with the DNA. TRBV21-1 is a known pseudogene. This CDR3 comprises 17 residues. The chain's CDR3 is CASSKLNPRGRHTEAFF. The CDR3 DNA follows: TGTGCCAGCAGCAAACTTAACCCCAGGGGGAGGCACACTGAAGCTTTCTTT.

This clone was found once. The chain has TRBV19 and TRBJ1-2; TRBD1 aligns across 7 bases. Germline values: CDR1 LNHDA, CDR2 SQIVND (reference sequence). CDR3 length: 13 amino acids. V shed 7 bases and J 3 bases; nucleotides not matched to a gene: 5. CDR3 nucleotide sequence: TGTGCCAGTAAGGTGCAGGGGGACTATGGCTACACCTTC. This sequence encodes CASKVQGDYGYTF.

V gene TRBV6-1 combines with J gene TRBJ2-3; 11 bases line up with TRBD2. The junction had 12 bases not matched to a gene; V was cut back by 4 bases and J by 6 bases. The CDR3 spans 17 residues. Germline loops: CDR1 MNHNS, CDR2 SASEGT. CDR3 nucleotides: TGTGCCAGCAGTGCTAGCGGGAGGACCTGGGGGGAGGATACGCAGTATTTT. Its protein is CASSASGRTWGEDTQYF.

This clone appeared a single time. The chain has TRBV5-6 and TRBJ2-5, with TRBD2 matching 8 bases. The end of the DNA is better explained by TRBJ2-7, so the J call may be wrong. CDR3 length: 16 residues. The germline CDR1 and CDR2 sequences are SGHDT and YYEEEE. The CDR3 loop is CASSDPTRSGSYEQYF. CDR3 sequence (DNA): TGTGCCAGCAGCGATCCGACCAGGAGCGGGAGTTACGAGCAGTACTTC.

This chain links TRBV6-5 with TRBJ2-4, with TRBD2 matching over 15 bases. CDR1 is MNHEY, CDR2 SVGAGI, per germline. J gave up 11 bases and V 4 bases, and 3 bases lay outside the gene matches. The CDR3 loop spans 14 amino acids. This CDR3 reads CASSSGTSGGLQYF. In DNA form, the CDR3 reads TGTGCCAGCAGTTCCGGGACTAGCGGGGGGCTTCAGTACTTC.

The CDR3 spells CSVEWLAGSSYEQYF. CDR3 nucleotide sequence: TGCAGCGTTGAATGGCTAGCGGGTAGCTCCTACGAGCAGTACTTC. The genes are TRBV29-1 and TRBJ2-7; TRBD2 aligns across 8 bases. CDR1 SQVTM and CDR2 ANQGSEA come from the germline V gene. The CDR3 covers 15 residues. With 2 bases clipped from V and 0 bases from J, the junction kept 6 bases outside the gene matches.

This clone was observed a handful of times. The chain employs TRBV7-9 and TRBJ1-6; 8 nucleotides agree with TRBD1. The CDR3 has 16 residues. V shed 3 bases, J shed 4 bases, and the junction held 5 bases outside the gene matches. CDR1 and CDR2 from the germline V gene are SEHNR and FQNEAQ (reference sequence). CDR3 nucleotides: TGTGCCAGCAGCTTTGAGACAGGGGTTTATAATTCACCCCTCCACTTT. Its protein product is CASSFETGVYNSPLHF.

This sequence joins TRBV4-2 and TRBJ1-4, with 7 nucleotides matching TRBD1. From germline, CDR1 is LGHNA and CDR2 YNFKEQ. V was clipped by 2 bases and J by 7 bases; unmatched bases: 10. The CDR3 consists of 16 residues. The CDR3 coding sequence is TGTGCCAGCAGCCAAACCCAGGGGGTTAAGGGTGAAAAACTGTTTTTT. This codes for CASSQTQGVKGEKLFF.

The genes are TRBV6-5 and TRBJ2-5, with TRBD2 matching over 11 bases. Matching the DNA end better, TRBJ2-7 makes the J call doubtful. Looked up from germline, CDR1 is MNHEY and CDR2 is SVGAGI. The CDR3 runs to 15 residues. CDR3 in DNA: TGTGCCAGCAGACTAGCGGGGGCGGCCCTTTACGAGCAGTACTTC. It specifies CASRLAGAALYEQYF.

This clone was recorded a few times. The chain employs TRBV4-3 and TRBJ1-4; 7 bases line up with TRBD1. The CDR3 has 15 residues. V lost 4 bases to trimming and J lost 5 bases; unmatched junction nucleotides: 7. CDR1 is LGHNA and CDR2 is YSLEER in the germline V gene. Written as DNA, the CDR3 is TGCGCCAGCAGCCTACATAGGGGGCTCAATGAAAAACTGTTTTTT. Amino acid sequence: CASSLHRGLNEKLFF.

The chain has TRBV18 and TRBJ2-7, with 9 bases fitting TRBD1. V lost 0 bases to trimming and J lost 5 bases; unmatched junction nucleotides: 2. The CDR3 loop spans 14 amino acids. Germline values: CDR1 KGHSH, CDR2 LQKENI. The CDR3 sequence: CASSPPNRGHEQYF. In nucleotides, the CDR3 is TGTGCCAGCTCACCACCCAACAGGGGGCACGAGCAGTACTTC.

J is TRBJ2-3 and V is TRBV2, with D possibly matching TRBD2 (5 bases). Looked up from germline, CDR1 is SNHLY and CDR2 is FYNNEI. The length of the CDR3 is 13 residues. Trimming cost V 6 bases and J 9 bases, with 16 bases left between them. The CDR3 DNA is TGTGCCAGCAGGGGTAGCGAGATAGGGACGCAGTATTTT. Translating gives CASRGSEIGTQYF. The variable domain in full, with the rest retrieved from reference TRBV2 and TRBJ2-3, is EPEVTQTPSHQVTQMGQEVILRCVPISNHLYFYWYRQILGQKVEFLVSFYNNEISEKSEIFDDQFSVERPDGSNFTLKIRSTKLEDSAMYFCASRGSEIGTQYFGPGTRLTVL.

The chain carries TRBV14 and TRBJ2-1; perhaps TRBD1 as D (5 bases). Germline loops: CDR1 SGHDN, CDR2 FVKESK. The length of the CDR3 is 13 residues. Trimming removed 4 bases from V and 6 bases from J, with 10 bases in between. The CDR3 DNA reads TGTGCCAGCAGCCTGCATACAGGCAATGAGCAGTTCTTC. Its protein is CASSLHTGNEQFF. Full variable domain (remainder filled in from reference TRBV14 and TRBJ2-1): EAGVTQFPSHSVIEKGQTVTLRCDPISGHDNLYWYRRVMGKEIKFLLHFVKESKQDESGMPNNRFLAERTGGTYSTLKVQPAELEDSGVYFCASSLHTGNEQFFGPGTRLTVL.

This clone has a single count. This chain uses TRBV9 with TRBJ1-5; D unresolved. The CDR3 is made up of 15 amino acids. V gave up 2 bases and J gave up 5 bases, with 14 bases separating them. CDR1 and CDR2 from the germline V gene are SGDLS and YYNGEE. In DNA, the CDR3 is TGTGCCAGCAGCGTCTCGGGTGAAAATTATCAGCCCCAGCATTTT. Protein product: CASSVSGENYQPQHF. Filled out from reference TRBV9 and TRBJ1-5, the complete variable domain reads DSGVTQTPKHLITATGQRVTLRCSPRSGDLSVYWYQQSLDQGLQFLIQYYNGEERAKGNILERFSAQQFPDLHSELNLSSLELGDSALYFCASSVSGENYQPQHFGDGTRLSIL.

The chain joins TRBV12-1 to TRBJ2-7; TRBD2 was called by the table and not checked on the DNA. TRBV12-1 is a pseudogene locus. The CDR3 totals 15 residues. The CDR3 DNA sequence: TGTGCCAGCAGCTTTGAAAGCGGCTACACCTACGAGCAGTACTTC. It encodes CASSFESGYTYEQYF.

The chain uses TRBV5-6 and TRBJ1-1, with 9 bases fitting TRBD1. The germline CDR1 and CDR2 sequences are SGHDT and YYEEEE. The CDR3 covers 14 residues. After removal of 2 bases from V and 5 bases from J, the junction contained 4 bases not matched to a gene. CDR3 sequence (DNA): TGTGCCAGCAGCTTACTGGACAGGGGAACTGAAGCTTTCTTT. Translated: CASSLLDRGTEAFF.

The V call is TRBV6-5, the J call TRBJ2-7, with 8 bases matching TRBD1. The J segment lost 7 bases and the V segment lost 2 bases, leaving 7 bases of the junction unmatched. The CDR3 is 14 residues long. CDR1 and CDR2 (germline): MNHEY, SVGAGI. CDR3 sequence: CASSYNGQGREQYF. The CDR3 bases are TGTGCCAGCAGTTACAATGGACAGGGAAGGGAGCAGTACTTC.

The rearrangement links TRBV30 to TRBJ2-1; 8 nucleotides match TRBD2. V shed 3 bases, J shed 9 bases, and the junction held 4 bases outside the gene matches. The CDR3 is made up of 12 amino acids. Germline V CDR1 and CDR2: GTSNPN, SVGIG (reference sequence). The CDR3 DNA reads as TGTGCCTGGAGCGGGGGGGCCCGTGAGCAGTTCTTC. This codes for CAWSGGAREQFF.

The genes are TRBV5-6 and TRBJ1-2; D is unclear. The germline CDR1 and CDR2 sequences are SGHDT and YYEEEE. V was cut by 0 bases and J by 6 bases, with 12 bases left in between. The CDR3 sequence is 14 residues long. CDR3 residues: CASSLAGNWHGYTF. In nucleotides, the CDR3 is TGTGCCAGCAGCTTGGCCGGGAATTGGCATGGCTACACCTTC.

This rearrangement joins TRBV15 to TRBJ1-2; 11 bases map to TRBD1. The trim removed 4 bases at V and 7 bases at J, leaving 5 bases unmatched. Germline lookup yields CDR1 LNHNV and CDR2 YYDKDF (reference sequence). The CDR3 is 14 amino acids. The CDR3 DNA follows: TGTGCCACCAGCATGGACAGGGGGCGGTTTGGCTACACCTTC. Translating gives CATSMDRGRFGYTF.